The clone carrying this TCR beta chain was counted many times. Time point described: sample taken at primary tumor resection. From tumor, nontumor lung or frozen PBMC, whole RNA was taken unsorted for sequencing. Samples were obtained from around 73 donors, all untreated early-stage non-small cell lung cancer patients. Germline CDR1 reads SEHNR; CDR2 reads FQNEAQ (reference sequence). Trimming removed 5 bases from V and 5 bases from J, with 13 bases in between. The CDR3 is 15 residues long. The data belong to a study of spatial heterogeneity in lung cancer. Study-level background: Unique TCR and UMI combinations averaged more than ten appearances each in raw reads.

Each TCR cDNA molecule carried a unique molecular identifier. TCRdb processed the 5' RACE reads anew with MiXCR; each CDR3 protein has one entry. This sample has some 100,000 distinct CDR3 sequences, with roughly 12% found just once. The sequence derives from a male donor with early-stage non-small cell lung cancer. The chain is built from TRBV7-9 and TRBJ1-6; a possible D gene is TRBD1 (5 bases). This material consisted of PBMCs, taken at surgery. The CDR3 DNA is TGTGCCAGCAGCGGAGGGACGGGAGATAATTCACCCCTCCACTTT. Translated, it gives CASSGGTGDNSPLHF.